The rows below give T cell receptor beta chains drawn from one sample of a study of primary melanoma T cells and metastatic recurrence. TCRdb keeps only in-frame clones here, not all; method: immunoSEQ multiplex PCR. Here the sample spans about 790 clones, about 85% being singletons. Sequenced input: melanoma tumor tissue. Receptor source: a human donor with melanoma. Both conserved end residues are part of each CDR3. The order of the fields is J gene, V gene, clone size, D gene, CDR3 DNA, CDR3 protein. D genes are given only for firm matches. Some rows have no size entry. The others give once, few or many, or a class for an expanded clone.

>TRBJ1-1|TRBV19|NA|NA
TGTGCCAGTACTAACAGGGAGACCGTTGAAGCTTTCTTT
CASTNRETVEAFF
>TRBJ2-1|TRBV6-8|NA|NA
TGTGCCAGCAGTGACTCGATCGCGGAATACAATGAGCAGTTCTTC
CASSDSIAEYNEQFF
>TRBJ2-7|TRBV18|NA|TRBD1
TGTGCCAGCTCACCCTCGACAGGGTCCCACGAGCAGTACTTC
CASSPSTGSHEQYF
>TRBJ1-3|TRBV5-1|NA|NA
TGCGCCAGCAGCTTGGGCAACTCCTACTCTGGAAACACCATATATTTT
CASSLGNSYSGNTIYF
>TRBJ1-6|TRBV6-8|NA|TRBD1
TGTGCCAGCAGCCCCCGACAGGGTAATTCACCCCTCCACTTT
CASSPRQGNSPLHF
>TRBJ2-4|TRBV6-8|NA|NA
TGTGCCAGCAGTTCCGGGACCTACCAAAACATTCAGTACTTC
CASSSGTYQNIQYF
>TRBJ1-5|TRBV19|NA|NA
TGTGCCAGTCGGAGCAGCAATCAGCCCCAGCATTTT
CASRSSNQPQHF
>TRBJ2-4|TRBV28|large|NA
TGTGCCTCAACGGTAGGGGAAACCAAAAACATTCAGTACTTC
CASTVGETKNIQYF
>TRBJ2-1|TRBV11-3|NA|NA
TGTGCCAGCAGCTTGGCCGGTAGGGCGACCTACAATGAGCAGTTCTTC
CASSLAGRATYNEQFF
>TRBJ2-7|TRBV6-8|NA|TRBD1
TGTGCCAGCAGTTACTCAATCCCCGGGACAGGGGCGAATGAGCAGTACTTC
CASSYSIPGTGANEQYF
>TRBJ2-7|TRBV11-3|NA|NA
TGTGCCAGCAGCCTGGTGGGACAAGGGGGTAACGAGCAGTACTTC
CASSLVGQGGNEQYF
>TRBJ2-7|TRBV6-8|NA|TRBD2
TGTGCCAGCAGTTACATAACCGGGACTACTACCTACGAGCAGTACTTC
CASSYITGTTTYEQYF
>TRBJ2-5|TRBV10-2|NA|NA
TGCGCCAGCAGCTCTCAGGGGATCCAAGAGACCCAGTACTTC
CASSSQGIQETQYF
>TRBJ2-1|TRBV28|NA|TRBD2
TGTGCCAGCACATCCCTAAGACTAGCTAACAATGAGCAGTTCTTC
CASTSLRLANNEQFF